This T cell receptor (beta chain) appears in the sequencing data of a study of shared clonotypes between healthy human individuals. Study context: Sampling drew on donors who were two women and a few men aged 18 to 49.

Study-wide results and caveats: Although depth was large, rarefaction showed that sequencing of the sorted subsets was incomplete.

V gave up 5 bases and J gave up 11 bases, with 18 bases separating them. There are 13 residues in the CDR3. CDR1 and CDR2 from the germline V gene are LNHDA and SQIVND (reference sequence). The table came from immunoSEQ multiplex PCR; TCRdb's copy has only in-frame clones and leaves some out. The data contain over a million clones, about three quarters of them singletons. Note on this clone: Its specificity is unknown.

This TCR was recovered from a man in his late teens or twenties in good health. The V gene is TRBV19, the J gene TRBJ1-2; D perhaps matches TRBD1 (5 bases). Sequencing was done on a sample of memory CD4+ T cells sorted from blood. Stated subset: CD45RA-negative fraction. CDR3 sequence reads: CASSVLGETRYTF. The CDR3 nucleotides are TGTGCCAGTAGTGTATTGGGGGAGACGAGATACACCTTC.